This TCR beta chain was sequenced for a study of blood T cell repertoires in COVID-19. Study context: Some COVID-19 samples were acute and others convalescent; all came from the United States, Italy and Spain.

Original data processing: Reference gene primer amplification yielded estimated nucleated cell counts. Profiled with immunoSEQ multiplex PCR; TCRdb holds only in-frame clones, not every one. V, J and clone size are taken as reported in that table, and D and trimming were inferred from the DNA itself. This sample has approximately 96,000 clones, with 90% to 95% found just once. The sample consisted of peripheral blood. This receptor was taken from a human donor with active COVID-19. The donor label of this sample is uncertain.

Here the CDR3 reads CASSFTLIYRQESYEQYF. CDR3 nucleotides: TGTGCCAGCAGCTTCACCCTTATTTACCGACAGGAGTCCTACGAGCAGTACTTC. The chain uses TRBV7-9 and TRBJ2-7, with D maybe TRBD1 (6 bases). Germline V gives CDR1 SEHNR, CDR2 FQNEAQ (reference sequence). The CDR3 has 18 amino acids. V shed 3 bases and J shed 1 base, with 22 bases lying between them.